This TCR beta chain was profiled in a study of CD8 T cells in Susac syndrome. Random hexamers primed reverse transcription of about 0.5 to 1 ug RNA. TCRdb processed the immunoSEQ multiplex PCR reads anew with MiXCR; each CDR3 protein has one entry. The sample records 50,000 or so distinct CDR3 sequences, roughly 92% being singletons. The table lists this clonotype with a count of one. The CDR3 sequence is 11 residues long. Germline V gives CDR1 SGHTA, CDR2 FQGNSA. V was trimmed by 4 bases and J by 7 bases, leaving 4 bases between them. The TCR sequence derives from a human donor in good health. The sample consisted of CD8+ T cells from PBMCs. J is TRBJ2-2 and V is TRBV7-2, with no clear D. This chain's CDR3 is CASSYVGELFF. In DNA form, the CDR3 reads TGTGCCAGCAGCTATGTCGGGGAGCTGTTTTTT. Drawing the rest from reference TRBV7-2 and TRBJ2-2, the complete variable domain is GAGVSQSPSNKVTEKGKDVELRCDPISGHTALYWYRQSLGQGLEFLIYFQGNSAPDKSGLPSDRFSAERTGGSVSTLTIQRTQQEDSAVYLCASSYVGELFFGEGSRLTVL.